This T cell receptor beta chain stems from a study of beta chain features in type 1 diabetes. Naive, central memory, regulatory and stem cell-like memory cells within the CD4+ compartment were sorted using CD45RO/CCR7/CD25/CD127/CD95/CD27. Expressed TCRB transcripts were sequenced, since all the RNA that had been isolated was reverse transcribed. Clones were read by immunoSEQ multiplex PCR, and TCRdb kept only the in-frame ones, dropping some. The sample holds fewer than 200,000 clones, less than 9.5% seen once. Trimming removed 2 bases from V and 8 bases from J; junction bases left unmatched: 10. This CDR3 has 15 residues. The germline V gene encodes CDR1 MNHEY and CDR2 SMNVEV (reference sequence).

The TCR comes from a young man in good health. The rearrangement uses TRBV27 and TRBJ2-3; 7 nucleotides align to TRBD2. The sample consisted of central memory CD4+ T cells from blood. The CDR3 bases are TGTGCCAGCAGTTTACGCCGGGGCACGGGGGGTACGCAGTATTTT. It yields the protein CASSLRRGTGGTQYF.